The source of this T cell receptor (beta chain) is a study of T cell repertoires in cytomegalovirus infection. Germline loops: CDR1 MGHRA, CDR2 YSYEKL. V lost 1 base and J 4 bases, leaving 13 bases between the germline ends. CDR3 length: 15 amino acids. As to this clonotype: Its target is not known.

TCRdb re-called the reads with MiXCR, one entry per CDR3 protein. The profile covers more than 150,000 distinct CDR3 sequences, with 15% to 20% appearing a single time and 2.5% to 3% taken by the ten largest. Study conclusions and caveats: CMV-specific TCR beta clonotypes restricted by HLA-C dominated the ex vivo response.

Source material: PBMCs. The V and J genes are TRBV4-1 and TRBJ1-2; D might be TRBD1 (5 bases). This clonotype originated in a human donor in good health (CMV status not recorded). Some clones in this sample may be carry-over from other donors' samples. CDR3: CASSQVRGVGYGYTF. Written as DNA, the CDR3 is TGCGCCAGCAGCCAAGTGCGGGGGGTTGGCTATGGCTACACCTTC.